This TCR beta chain was documented in a study of blood T cell repertoires in COVID-19. TCRdb's table, derived via immunoSEQ multiplex PCR, lists solely in-frame clones and lacks some. Of under 200,000 clones listed, 83% are singletons. The germline V gene has CDR1 SGDLS and CDR2 YYNGEE. CDR3 length: 14 residues. With 1 base removed from V and 1 base from J, the gap between germline ends came to 7 bases. The sequenced sample was peripheral blood. The chain links TRBV9 to TRBJ2-3; tentative D call: TRBD1 (5 bases). The receptor comes from a woman of 80 years or more with acute or convalescent COVID-19. The CDR3 sequence: CASSVTTGTDTQYF. CDR3 sequence (DNA): TGTGCCAGCAGCGTAACGACAGGCACAGATACGCAGTATTTT.